This T cell receptor (beta chain) came from a study of beta chain features in type 1 diabetes (dated by TCRdb to the late 2010s). For context, the study as a whole: Mean age, gender distribution, total cell number and subset yield were not different between patients and healthy donors. In the study, TCRB repertoires of sorted circulating CD4+ T cell subsets from recently diagnosed type 1 diabetes patients were compared with those of matched healthy donors. Naive and central memory subsets were obtained from all 30 or so donors, but regulatory and stem cell-like memory subsets were isolated from only 8 patients and roughly eight healthy donors. A total of around 110,000,000 sorted cells were examined across all samples, and RNA yield correlated strongly with the number of cells per subset.

A single peripheral blood draw of around 100 mL on average was collected from each donor into heparinised tubes. Naive, central memory, regulatory and stem cell-like memory CD4+ T cells were sorted on a BD FACSAria II using a panel including CD45RO, CCR7, CD25, CD127, CD95 and CD27. Purity was above 95% for every sorted population. PBMCs were isolated immediately by Lymphoprep density gradient centrifugation and stained directly without culture. Samples were stained and sorted in pairs, with one healthy donor and one patient per experiment, so that batch effects were minimized. Concerning this clone itself: Its antigen specificity is not known. Base-call qualities are not available, and no considerably larger clone is one nucleotide away.

What the work shows at the level of the full study, not this receptor alone: HLA sub-analyses involved small numbers of individuals, so any influence of HLA type on TCRB rearrangement remained unresolved. At VDJ recombination sites, patients with type 1 diabetes made fewer insertions and deleted more nucleotides, a pattern implying thymic rearrangement abnormalities. Because cDNA was sequenced instead of genomic DNA, highly expressing activated cells could be over-represented, though the groups showed no difference in activation or CD3 levels. A moderate but significant shortening of TCRB CDR3 length was observed in type 1 diabetes patients in all four CD4+ subsets. The naive, central memory and regulatory TCRB repertoires appeared to resemble one another more closely among patients than among healthy donors. PCR may preferentially amplify shorter templates, but because patient and control samples were amplified and corrected together, any resulting skew would affect both groups equally.

The entire amount of isolated RNA was reverse transcribed using the High Capacity cDNA Reverse Transcription Kit, so the sequenced TCRB transcripts were expressed ones. Deep immunoSEQ sequencing was applied to naive, central memory and regulatory T cell samples, giving an average of about 3.57 million total reads per sample. Sorted cells were lysed in RLT buffer, and RNA was extracted using DNase-treated RNeasy Micro or Mini kits according to cell number. Each cell subset was processed separately to prevent cross-contamination, with patient and healthy donor samples processed together. The immunoSEQ multiplex PCR was used to amplify TCRB sequences from cDNA, yielding 87-bp fragments that span the CDR3 region. The amplicons were sequenced using the Illumina HiSeq platform. Per the source publication's procedure: PCR bias was computationally corrected using synthetic template baselines, reads within Hamming distance 2 were collapsed, and singletons that could not be merged were discarded. Reads were aligned against IMGT to assign V, D and J genes, CDR3 length and insertions or deletions at six rearrangement sites. Within each subset, clonotype counts were normalized to sorted cell number, after which true diversity and Gini coefficients were computed with the tcR R package. Repertoire sharing was quantified using the overlap coefficient calculated on TCRB nucleotide sequences. As a proxy for the pre-selection repertoire, out-of-frame TCRB sequences from naive cells were analyzed. TCRdb holds this immuneACCESS table with in-frame rearrangements only. Some clones are missing; in checked studies, unresolved V genes explain under half, and the rest has no known cause. D and trimming come from the DNA, and the V and J calls and clone size come from that table. Across this sample there are about 260,000 clones, with 68% seen only once. The ten top clones hold around 0.05% of the sample.

The CDR3 measures 14 amino acids from cysteine to phenylalanine. The only DNA kept is the CDR3, 42 bases in frame from the first base. The V and J ends are trimmed by 0 bases and 3 bases, leaving 9 bases between them. Per the germline V gene, SGHRS is the CDR1 and YFSETQ is the CDR2. Sequenced sample: naive CD4+ T cells from blood. The intended sense of this specimen's cell subset or site label: true naive CD4+ T cells. This receptor was obtained from a young man in good health. The chain links TRBV5-1 with TRBJ2-5; TRBD1 is a weak D gene call, 5 bases matching. In nucleotides, the sequence is TGCGCCAGCAGCTTGGCCGCCAGGGAAGAGACCCAGTACTTC. This encodes CASSLAAREETQYF.